This T cell receptor (beta chain) was obtained from a study of OX40 agonist ivuxolimab in advanced cancers. Across the whole study: Administration of intravenous ivuxolimab to patients occurred every 2 weeks at 0.01 to 10 mg/kg. A partial response was reached by three patients: one with hepatocellular carcinoma and two with cutaneous melanoma. Points from the study as a whole: The average count of expanded clones was higher among CD8+ T cells than among CD4+. Both blood CD4+ and CD8+ T cells showed clonal growth by week 6 at 0.1 to 3.0 mg/kg.

The data were produced by immunoSEQ multiplex PCR, yet TCRdb's version contains in-frame clones alone and is incomplete. The sample gives about 50,000 clones, approximately 89% of which show up once; around 6% is in the top ten. Of note for this clone: No antigen is known for it.

The ends were cut back, 0 bases at V and 7 bases at J, with 15 bases in the middle. Germline V gene lookup returns CDR1 MGHRA and CDR2 YSYEKL. There are 16 residues in the CDR3. This chain links TRBV4-1 with TRBJ2-2; D may correspond to TRBD1 or TRBD2 (5 bases each). The clonotype was recovered from an adult with an advanced solid tumor such as melanoma, head and neck, liver or kidney cancer. The sample consisted of CD4+ or CD8+ T cells sorted from blood, taken in a trial of the OX40 agonist ivuxolimab. CDR3 sequence (DNA): TGCGCCAGCAGCCAAGATCGGGGCTTTCGGGTCGGGGAGCTGTTTTTT. Translating it yields CASSQDRGFRVGELFF.